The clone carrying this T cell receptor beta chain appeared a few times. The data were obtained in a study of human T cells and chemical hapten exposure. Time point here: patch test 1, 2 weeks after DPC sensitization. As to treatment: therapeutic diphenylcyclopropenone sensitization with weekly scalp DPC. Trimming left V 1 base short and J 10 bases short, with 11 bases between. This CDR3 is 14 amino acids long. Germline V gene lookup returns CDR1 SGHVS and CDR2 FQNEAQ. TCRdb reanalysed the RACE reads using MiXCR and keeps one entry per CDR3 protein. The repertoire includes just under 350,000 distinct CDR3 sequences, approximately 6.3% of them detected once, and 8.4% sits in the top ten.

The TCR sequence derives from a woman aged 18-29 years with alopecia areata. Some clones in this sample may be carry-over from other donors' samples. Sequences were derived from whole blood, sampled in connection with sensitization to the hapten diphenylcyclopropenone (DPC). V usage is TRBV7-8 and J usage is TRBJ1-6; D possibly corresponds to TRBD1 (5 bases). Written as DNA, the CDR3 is TGTGCCAGCAGCTTAGAGATGGGGGGATCACCCCTCCACTTT. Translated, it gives CASSLEMGGSPLHF. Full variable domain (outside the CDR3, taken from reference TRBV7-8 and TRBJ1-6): GAGVSQSPRYKVAKRGQDVALRCDPISGHVSLFWYQQALGQGPEFLTYFQNEAQLDKSGLPSDRFFAERPEGSVSTLKIQRTQQEDSAVYLCASSLEMGGSPLHFGNGTRLTVT.